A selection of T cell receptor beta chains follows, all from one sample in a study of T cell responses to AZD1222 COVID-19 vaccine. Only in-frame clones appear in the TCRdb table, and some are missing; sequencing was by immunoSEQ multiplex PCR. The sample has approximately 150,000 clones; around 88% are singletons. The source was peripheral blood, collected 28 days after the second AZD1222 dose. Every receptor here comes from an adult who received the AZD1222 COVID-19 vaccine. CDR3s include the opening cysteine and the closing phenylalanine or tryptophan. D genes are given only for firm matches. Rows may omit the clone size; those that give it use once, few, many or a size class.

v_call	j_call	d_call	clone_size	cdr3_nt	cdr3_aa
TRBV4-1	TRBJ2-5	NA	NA	TGCGCCAGCAGCCAGAGGACGTATGTTTCGAGCCGAGAGACCCAGTACTTC	CASSQRTYVSSRETQYF
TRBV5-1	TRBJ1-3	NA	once	TGCGCCAGCAGCTTGCCGGACAGTGGAAACACCATATATTTT	CASSLPDSGNTIYF
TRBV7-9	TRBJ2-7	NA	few	TGTGCCAGCAGCCACGACCGCTTCTCCTACGAGCAGTACTTC	CASSHDRFSYEQYF
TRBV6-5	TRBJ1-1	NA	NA	TGTGCCAGCATTTGGCAGCGGAACACTGAAGCTTTCTTT	CASIWQRNTEAFF
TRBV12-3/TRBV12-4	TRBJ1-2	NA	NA	TGTGCCAGCAGTTTAAGCACCTCCTATGGCTACACCTTC	CASSLSTSYGYTF
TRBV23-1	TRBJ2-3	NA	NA	TGCGCCAGCAGTCGGCACAGGGGCACAGATACGCAGTATTTT	CASSRHRGTDTQYF
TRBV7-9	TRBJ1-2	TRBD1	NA	TGTGCCAGCAGCTTATACCTCTTGAGGACAGGGGAGTCTTCTGGCTACACCTTC	CASSLYLLRTGESSGYTF
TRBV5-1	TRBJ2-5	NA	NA	TGCGCCAGCAGCTTGGCACAAGAGACCCAGTACTTC	CASSLAQETQYF
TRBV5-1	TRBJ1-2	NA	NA	TGCGCCAGCAGCTTGGGGCAGGGCGAAGTCTATGGCTACACCTTC	CASSLGQGEVYGYTF
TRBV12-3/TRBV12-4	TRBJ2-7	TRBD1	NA	TGTGCCAGCACCCCGACAGGGATCTACGAGCAGTACTTC	CASTPTGIYEQYF
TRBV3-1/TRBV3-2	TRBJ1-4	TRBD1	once	TGTGCCAGCAGCCAAGAGTTGACAGGGGGTAATGAAAAACTGTTTTTT	CASSQELTGGNEKLFF
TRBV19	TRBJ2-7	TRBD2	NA	TGTGCCAGTAGCTCAAAACTCGGGACTAGCGGGTTATACGAGCAGTACTTC	CASSSKLGTSGLYEQYF
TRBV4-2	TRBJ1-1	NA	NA	TGTGCCAGCAGCTGGGACCTGAACACTGAAGCTTTCTTT	CASSWDLNTEAFF
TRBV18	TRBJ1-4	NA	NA	TGTGCCAGCTCCCCGGTGGCGGCCGCCTCTAATGAAAAACTGTTTTTT	CASSPVAAASNEKLFF
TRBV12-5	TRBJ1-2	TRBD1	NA	TGTGCTAGTGGCTACACTTCAGGGGGCTCCGGCTATGGCTACACCTTC	CASGYTSGGSGYGYTF
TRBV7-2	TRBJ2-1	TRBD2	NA	TGTGCCAGCAGCTTGACCGGGACTACCTACAATGAGCAGTTCTTC	CASSLTGTTYNEQFF
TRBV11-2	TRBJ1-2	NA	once	TGTGCCAGCAGCTTAGACGGGGGAGTTACTGCTAACTATGGCTACACCTTC	CASSLDGGVTANYGYTF
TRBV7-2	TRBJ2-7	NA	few	TGTGCCAGCAGCTCCCCATCTGGGGGGGCAAGCTACGAGCAGTACTTC	CASSSPSGGASYEQYF
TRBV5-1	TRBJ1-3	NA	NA	TGCGCCAGCAGTGACCAAATGGGAAACACCATATATTTT	CASSDQMGNTIYF
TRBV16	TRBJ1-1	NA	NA	TGTGCCAGCAGCCAACAGGCGGGGAACACTGAAGCTTTCTTT	CASSQQAGNTEAFF
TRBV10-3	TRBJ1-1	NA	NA	TGTGCCATTCAGACAGGAATGAACACTGAAGCTTTCTTT	CAIQTGMNTEAFF
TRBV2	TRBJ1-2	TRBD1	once	TGTGCCAGCGCGGGGACAGGGGGAGCCTATGGCTACACCTTC	CASAGTGGAYGYTF
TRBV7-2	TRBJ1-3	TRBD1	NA	TGTGCCAGCAGCTTACAGAACAGGGGGCTAGGAAACACCATATATTTT	CASSLQNRGLGNTIYF
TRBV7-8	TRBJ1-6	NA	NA	TGTGCCAGCAGCTCCATCGAGAATTCACCCCTCCACTTT	CASSSIENSPLHF
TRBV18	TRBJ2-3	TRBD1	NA	TGTGCCAGCTCACCAGGGACAGGGCCCACAGATACGCAGTATTTT	CASSPGTGPTDTQYF
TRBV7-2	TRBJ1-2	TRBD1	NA	TGTGCCAGCAGCAAAGAGGGGGCACTCGGGGGCTATGGCTACACCTTC	CASSKEGALGGYGYTF
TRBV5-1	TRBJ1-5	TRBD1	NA	TGCGCCAGCAGCTGGGACAGTAGCAATCAGCCCCAGCATTTT	CASSWDSSNQPQHF
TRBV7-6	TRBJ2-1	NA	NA	TGTGCCAGCAGCACCCCTCAAGATGACATTTTGGGAAGCTCCTACAATGAGCAGTTCTTC	CASSTPQDDILGSSYNEQFF
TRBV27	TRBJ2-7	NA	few	TGTGCCAGCAGTCGCCCCGGGACTCGGGACGAGCAGTACTTC	CASSRPGTRDEQYF
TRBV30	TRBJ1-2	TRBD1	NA	TGTGCCTGGAGTGTAAGGGACAGGAGAAACTATGGCTACACCTTC	CAWSVRDRRNYGYTF
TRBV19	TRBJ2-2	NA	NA	TGTGCCACCCAGGGGTCAGTAACCGAAAACACCGGGGAGCTGTTTTTT	CATQGSVTENTGELFF
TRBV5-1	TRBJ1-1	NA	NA	TGCGCCAGCAGCTTCTCTGGGAACACTGAAGCTTTCTTT	CASSFSGNTEAFF
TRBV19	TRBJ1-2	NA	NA	TGTGCCAGTAGTATACAGGGGCACTATGGCTACACCTTC	CASSIQGHYGYTF